This note documents a single TCR beta chain sequence. Its antigen is currently unknown. The CDR3 loop spans 13 amino acids. Germline V CDR1 and CDR2: LGHNA, YSLEER. Trimming removed 3 bases at V and 4 bases at J, with 8 bases between. This specimen comes from a study of blood T cells in healthy people across ages. Then a second PCR, running about 6 to 12 cycles, was carried out with a sample-barcoded 5' primer and a J-beta primer mix. TCRdb itself ran the 5' RACE reads through MiXCR, one entry per CDR3 protein. The sample gives about 1,400,000 distinct CDR3 sequences, almost 60% of which show up once; 6.7% is in the top ten. Study conclusions and caveats: Shifts in expanded clonotypes may have been confounded by donor CMV status, which was unknown. Leaving the PBMCs unsorted stopped any conclusive comparison of naive versus antigen-experienced cells. Naive T cell percentage showed a strong correlation with the diversity of TCR beta. Estimated diversity that came from one million T cells was considered an underestimate.

The chain is built from TRBV4-3 and TRBJ2-3, with D perhaps TRBD1 (5 bases). The material sequenced was blood. The clonotype originates from a man between 18 and 35 years old in good health. As DNA, the CDR3 is TGCGCCAGCAGCCAGCAAGGGGCAGATACGCAGTATTTT. Translation gives CASSQQGADTQYF.